This TCR beta chain comes out of a study of blood T cell repertoires in COVID-19. Study information: The study drew acute and convalescent COVID-19 samples from the United States, Italy and Spain. The cDNA or gDNA used as material had been derived from T cells, B-cell-depleted T cells, or PBMCs.

This CDR3 region has 14 residues. V was trimmed by 1 base and J by 4 bases, leaving 10 bases between them. Germline loops: CDR1 MNHNS, CDR2 SASEGT. In the authors' methods: Estimated nucleated cell counts came from reference gene primer amplification. Data came from immunoSEQ multiplex PCR; TCRdb stores just in-frame clones and leaves some out. V and J calls and clone size are those listed in that table; D and trimming were worked out from the DNA. The sample lists a few hundred thousand clones, 75% to 90% occurring once. Material: peripheral blood. This receptor was taken from a woman between 40 and 55 years old who had recovered from COVID-19. The chain is built from TRBV6-1 and TRBJ1-2, with D uncertain. The DNA of the CDR3 is TGTGCCAGCAGTGAAGTGATGGAGCTCTATGGCTACACCTTC. Its translation is CASSEVMELYGYTF.